The present T cell receptor beta chain was sequenced within a study of cytomegalovirus exposure and HLA in healthy donors. Both 60 Vbeta primers and 13 Jbeta primers went into the PCR. Profiling relied on immunoSEQ multiplex PCR, and the TCRdb table lists in-frame clones only, not all of them. The repertoire includes some 130,000 clones, 65% to 80% of them detected once, and 4.2% sits in the top ten. The CDR3 sequence is 14 residues long. Trimming shortened V by 0 bases and J by 3 bases, and 8 bases separated the two germline ends. Germline CDR1 SGDLS, CDR2 YYNGEE. The genes are TRBV9 and TRBJ2-3; D might be TRBD2 (5 bases). This TCR came from a male donor in good health and CMV-seropositive. The sequenced material came from PBMCs. The CDR3 region has the DNA TGTGCCAGCAGCGTAGGTCCGGGGACAGATACGCAGTATTTT. Its protein product is CASSVGPGTDTQYF.